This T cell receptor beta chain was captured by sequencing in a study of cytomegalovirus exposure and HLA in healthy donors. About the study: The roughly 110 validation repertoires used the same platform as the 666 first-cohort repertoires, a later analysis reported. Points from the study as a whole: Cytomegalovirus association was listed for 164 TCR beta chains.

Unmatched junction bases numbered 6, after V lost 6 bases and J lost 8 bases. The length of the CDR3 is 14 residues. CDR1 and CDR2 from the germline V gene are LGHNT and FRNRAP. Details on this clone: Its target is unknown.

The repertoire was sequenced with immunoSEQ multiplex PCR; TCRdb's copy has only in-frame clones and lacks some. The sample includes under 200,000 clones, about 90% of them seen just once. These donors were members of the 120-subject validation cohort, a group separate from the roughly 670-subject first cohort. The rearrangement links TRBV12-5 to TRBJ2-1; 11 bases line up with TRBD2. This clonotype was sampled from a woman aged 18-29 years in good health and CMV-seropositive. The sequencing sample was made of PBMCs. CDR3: CASGASGRNHEQFF. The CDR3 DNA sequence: TGTGCTAGTGGCGCTAGCGGGAGGAACCATGAGCAGTTCTTC.